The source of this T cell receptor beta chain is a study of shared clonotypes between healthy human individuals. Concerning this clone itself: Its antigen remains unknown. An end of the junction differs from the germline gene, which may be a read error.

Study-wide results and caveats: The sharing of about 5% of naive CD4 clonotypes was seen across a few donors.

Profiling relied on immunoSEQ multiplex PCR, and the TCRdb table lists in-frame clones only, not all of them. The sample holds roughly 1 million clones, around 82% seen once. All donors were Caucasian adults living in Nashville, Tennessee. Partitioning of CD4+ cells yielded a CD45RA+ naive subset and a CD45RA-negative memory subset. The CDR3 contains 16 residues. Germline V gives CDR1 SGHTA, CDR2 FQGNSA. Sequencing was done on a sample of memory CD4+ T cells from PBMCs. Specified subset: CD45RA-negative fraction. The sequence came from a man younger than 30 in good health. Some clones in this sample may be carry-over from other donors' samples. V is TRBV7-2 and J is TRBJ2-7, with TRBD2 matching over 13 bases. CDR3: CAGSVTSGGISYEQYF. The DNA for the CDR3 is TGTGCCGGCAGCGTGACTAGCGGGGGGATCTCCTACGAGCAGTACTTC.